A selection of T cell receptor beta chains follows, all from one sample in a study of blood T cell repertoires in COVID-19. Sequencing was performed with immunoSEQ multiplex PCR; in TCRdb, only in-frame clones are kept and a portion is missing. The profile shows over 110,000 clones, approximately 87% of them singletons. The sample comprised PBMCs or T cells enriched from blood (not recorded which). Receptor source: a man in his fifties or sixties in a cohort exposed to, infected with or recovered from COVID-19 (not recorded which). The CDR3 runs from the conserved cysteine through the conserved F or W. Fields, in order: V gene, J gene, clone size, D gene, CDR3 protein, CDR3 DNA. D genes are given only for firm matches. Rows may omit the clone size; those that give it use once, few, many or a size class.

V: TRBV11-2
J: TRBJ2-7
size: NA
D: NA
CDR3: CASSLFRTYEQYF
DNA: TGTGCCAGCAGCTTATTCAGAACCTACGAGCAGTACTTC

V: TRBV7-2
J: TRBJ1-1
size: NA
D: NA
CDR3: CASSILRDTEAFF
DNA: TGTGCCAGCAGCATCTTGAGGGACACTGAAGCTTTCTTT

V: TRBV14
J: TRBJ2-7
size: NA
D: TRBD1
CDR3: CASSRDRGVHEQYF
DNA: TGTGCCAGCAGCCGGGACAGGGGTGTCCACGAGCAGTACTTC

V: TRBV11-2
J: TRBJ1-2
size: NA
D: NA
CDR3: CASSHGRGDYGYTF
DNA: TGTGCCAGCAGCCACGGACGGGGGGACTATGGCTACACCTTC

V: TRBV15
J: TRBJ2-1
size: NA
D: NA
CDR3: CATSRDNKGWINEQFF
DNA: TGTGCCACCAGCAGAGACAACAAGGGGTGGATTAATGAGCAGTTCTTC

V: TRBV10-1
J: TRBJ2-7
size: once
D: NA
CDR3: CASSLNEQYF
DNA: TGCGCCAGCAGTCTTAACGAGCAGTACTTC

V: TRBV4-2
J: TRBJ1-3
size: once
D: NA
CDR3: CASSQVEGTSGNTIYF
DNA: TGTGCCAGCAGCCAAGTGGAGGGCACCTCTGGAAACACCATATATTTT

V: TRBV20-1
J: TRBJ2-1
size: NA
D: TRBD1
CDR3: CSASPRDRAYNEQFF
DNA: TGCAGTGCTAGTCCCCGGGACAGGGCCTACAATGAGCAGTTCTTC

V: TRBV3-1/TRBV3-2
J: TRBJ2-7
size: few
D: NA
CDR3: CASSTDWSEQYF
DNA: TGTGCCAGCAGCACGGACTGGAGCGAGCAGTACTTC

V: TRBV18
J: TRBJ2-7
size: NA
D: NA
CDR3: CASSTGHTAVGEQYF
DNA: TGTGCCAGCTCAACGGGACACACCGCGGTTGGGGAGCAGTACTTC

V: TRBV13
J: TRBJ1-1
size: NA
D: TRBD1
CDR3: CASSNMDRATEAFF
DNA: TGTGCCAGCAGCAACATGGACAGGGCCACTGAAGCTTTCTTT

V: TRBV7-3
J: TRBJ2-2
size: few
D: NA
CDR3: CASSPGLPSGELFF
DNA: TGTGCCAGCAGCCCGGGACTCCCAAGCGGGGAGCTGTTTTTT

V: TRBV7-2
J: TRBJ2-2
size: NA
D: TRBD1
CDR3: CASTRQGDTGELFF
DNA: TGTGCCAGTACCCGACAGGGTGACACGGGGGAGCTGTTTTTT

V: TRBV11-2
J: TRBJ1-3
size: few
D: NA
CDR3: CASSSIVPGNTIYF
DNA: TGTGCCAGCAGCTCGATAGTCCCTGGAAACACCATATATTTT

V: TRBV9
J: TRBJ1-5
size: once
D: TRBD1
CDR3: CASSSTDRGNQPQHF
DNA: TGTGCCAGCAGCTCTACGGACAGGGGTAATCAGCCCCAGCATTTT

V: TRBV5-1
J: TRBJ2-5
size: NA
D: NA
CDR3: CASSFGSAARETQYF
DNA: TGCGCCAGCAGCTTCGGGTCGGCTGCCCGAGAGACCCAGTACTTC

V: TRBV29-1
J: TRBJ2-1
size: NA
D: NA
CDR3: CSVDLQVPGTHEQFF
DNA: TGCAGCGTTGATCTCCAGGTCCCTGGAACCCATGAGCAGTTCTTC

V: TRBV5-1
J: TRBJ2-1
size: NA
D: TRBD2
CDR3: CASSLGISGRPNEQFF
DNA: TGCGCCAGCAGCTTGGGGATTAGCGGGAGACCGAATGAGCAGTTCTTC

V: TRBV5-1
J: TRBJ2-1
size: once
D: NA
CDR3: CASRPESSYNEQFF
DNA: TGCGCCAGCAGACCCGAGAGCTCCTACAATGAGCAGTTCTTC

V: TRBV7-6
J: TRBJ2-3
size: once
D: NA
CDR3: CASSLSGGARHYTDTQYF
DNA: TGTGCCAGCAGCTTAAGTGGGGGGGCTCGACATTACACAGATACGCAGTATTTT

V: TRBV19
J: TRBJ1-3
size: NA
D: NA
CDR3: CACIPGPWTEFGNTIYF
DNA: TGTGCCTGTATCCCGGGACCCTGGACAGAGTTTGGAAACACCATATATTTT

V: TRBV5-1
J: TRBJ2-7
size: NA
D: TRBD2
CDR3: CASSATSGGVGEQYF
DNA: TGCGCCAGCAGCGCTACTAGCGGGGGGGTTGGCGAGCAGTACTTC

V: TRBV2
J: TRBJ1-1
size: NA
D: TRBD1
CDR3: CASSEQGQPNTEAFF
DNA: TGTGCCAGCAGTGAGCAGGGACAGCCGAACACTGAAGCTTTCTTT